This T cell receptor beta chain was documented in a study of T cells in localized non-small cell lung cancer (TCRdb year 2020). Background for the entire study: T cell repertoires of more than 200 early-stage NSCLC patients were analyzed, with tumors being compared against uninvolved tumor-adjacent lungs. The mean age of the NSCLC patients was about 64 years, with 120 to 150 men and around 100 women. The cohort consisted of under 300 treatment-naive NSCLC patients whose localized lung tumors had been resected.

The immunoSEQ Assay was used to sequence TCR beta CDR3 regions from DNA. Per the source publication's procedure: T cell density was computed as TCR beta template counts normalized to usable DNA estimated by amplifying housekeeping genes. The preseqR package was used to estimate richness by extrapolating to 400,000 templates for PBMC samples and to 120,000 templates for tissue samples. Clonality was calculated as one minus Pielou's evenness. To identify tissue-enriched TCRs, differential abundance testing was run on productive amino-acid clonotypes with a minimum total count of 5 and an alpha of 0.1. The Jaccard Index and the Morisita Overlap Index were used to measure how much the repertoires overlapped between compartments. GLIPH grouped TCR beta CDR3s together with public tetramer-defined viral CDR3s, and a viral motif had to include at least three viral sequences and also show V-gene enrichment. TCRdb carries this immuneACCESS record with in-frame sequences only. Its versions omit some clonotypes, under half of them owing to an unresolved V gene in the studies checked, with the rest unexplained. The V and J calls and clone size were taken over from that table, and D and trimming were inferred from the DNA. This sample gives about 82,000 clones in total; over 70% of them show up just once. 15% to 20% of the sample belongs to the ten largest clones.

On this clone itself: What this receptor recognizes is not known. The record has no base qualities; no much larger clone is one base away.

V is reduced by 7 bases and J by 2 bases, leaving a spacing of 18 bases between them. According to the germline V gene, CDR1 reads MDHEN and CDR2 reads SYDVKM. Its CDR3 holds 15 amino acids, cysteine through phenylalanine. Only CDR3 DNA is held: 45 bases, read in frame from base 1. At diagnosis, peripheral blood, uninvolved tumor-adjacent lung and tumor were collected and were preserved as a mix of fresh-frozen and FFPE material. For TCR repertoire profiling, the blood samples were analyzed as peripheral blood mononuclear cells. Overall study outcomes, separate from this receptor: The highest T cell clonality was observed in uninvolved tumor-adjacent lung, where clonality exceeded that of tumor, suggesting that antigenic responses were more focused in uninvolved tumor-adjacent lung. Higher T cell density in blood was associated with longer overall survival, whereas higher clonality in adjacent lung was associated with shorter survival. Because multi-region tumor sequencing was not done, intratumor heterogeneity could not be ruled out. Because the study design was exploratory, TCR variables were selected using unadjusted p-values without false-discovery rate correction. A median of about 53 of the top 100 tumor clones were detected in paired uninvolved adjacent lung, and 28 of these tumor clones were also found among the top 100 clones of the paired uninvolved adjacent lung.

Source: PBMCs, taken before any cancer treatment. The V and J genes are TRBV28 and TRBJ2-7; confidence is insufficient to name the D gene. This TCR was recovered from a man aged 35 to 70 with stage II squamous cell lung carcinoma. In nucleotide form, the sequence is TGTGCCAGCACTCTAGGTGGCAGCGTTACCTACGAGCAGTACTTC. Translated, this is CASTLGGSVTYEQYF.